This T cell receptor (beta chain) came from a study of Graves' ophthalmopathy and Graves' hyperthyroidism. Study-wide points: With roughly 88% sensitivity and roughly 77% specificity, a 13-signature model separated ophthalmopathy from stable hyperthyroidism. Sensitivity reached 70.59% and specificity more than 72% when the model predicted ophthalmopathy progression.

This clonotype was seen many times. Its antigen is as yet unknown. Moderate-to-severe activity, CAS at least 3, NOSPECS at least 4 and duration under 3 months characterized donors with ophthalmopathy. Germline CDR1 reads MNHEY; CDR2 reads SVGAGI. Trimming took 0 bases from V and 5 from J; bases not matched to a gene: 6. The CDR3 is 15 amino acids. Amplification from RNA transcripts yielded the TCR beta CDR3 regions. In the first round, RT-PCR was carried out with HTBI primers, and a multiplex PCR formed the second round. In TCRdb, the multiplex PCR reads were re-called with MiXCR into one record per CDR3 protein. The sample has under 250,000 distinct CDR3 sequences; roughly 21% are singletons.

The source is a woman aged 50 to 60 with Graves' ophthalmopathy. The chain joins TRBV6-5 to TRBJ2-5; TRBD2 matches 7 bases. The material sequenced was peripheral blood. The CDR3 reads CASSYSLRGGETQYF. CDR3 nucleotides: TGTGCCAGCAGTTACTCGCTTAGGGGAGGGGAGACCCAGTACTTC.